This paragraph reports one TCR beta chain. Its antigen is currently unknown. The CDR3 has 17 residues. Germline assignment: CDR1 LNHNV and CDR2 YYDKDF (reference sequence). Trimming stripped 0 bases from V and 0 bases from J, with 12 bases between. As to time point: newly diagnosed GD, antithyroid drugs for less than 3 months. Following extraction of RNA from PBMCs, that RNA was used to make the TCR library. Each of the patients was recruited from an endocrinology department situated in Xi'an, China. The data were taken from a study of regulatory T cells in long-lasting Graves disease. The study's findings and limits: TCR diversity was lower in persistent Graves' patients than in newly diagnosed ones. Favoring TRBV28, TRBJ1-2 and TRBJ2-5 was a feature seen in persistent disease.

TCR beta libraries were built with iRepertoire HTBI primers and Arm-PCR of CDR3 regions. Study processing details: Among the samples, approximately 60 TRBV and 14 TRBJ segments were identified. Via MiXCR, TCRdb re-called the multiplex PCR reads, giving one row per CDR3 protein. TCRdb, not the authors, supplied the V and J calls. Here the sample spans about 470,000 distinct CDR3 sequences, more than 13% being singletons. The same data also contributed to another study, on T cells in Graves' hyperthyroidism and ophthalmopathy.

The chain combines TRBV15 with TRBJ1-3; D may be TRBD1 (5 bases). This sequence originates from a woman in her thirties with Graves disease. The sample consisted of peripheral blood mononuclear cells (PBMCs), taken at new diagnosis, from a patient treated with antithyroid drugs. CDR3 DNA sequence: TGTGCCACCAGCAGAGACGTGACAGCGTACTCTGGAAACACCATATATTTT. Translating it yields CATSRDVTAYSGNTIYF. The full variable domain, with the rest looked up from reference TRBV15 and TRBJ1-3, is DAMVIQNPRYQVTQFGKPVTLSCSQTLNHNVMYWYQQKSSQAPKLLFHYYDKDFNNEADTPDNFQSRRPNTSFCFLDIRSPGLGDTAMYLCATSRDVTAYSGNTIYFGEGSWLTVV.